The sequence of this TCR beta chain was determined in a study of OX40 agonist ivuxolimab in advanced cancers. Overall study: Hepatocellular carcinoma, melanoma, renal cell or head and neck cancer occurred in dose-escalation patients. Participants, about 83% male, averaged about 56 years of age, ranging from roughly 20 to 85. Prior checkpoint blockade (anti-PD-1, anti-PD-L1 or anti-CTLA-4) was permitted; 40% had it.

Method: immunoSEQ multiplex PCR; TCRdb's copy keeps in-frame clones and lacks some. Of over 8,500 clones detected, 79% appear once; the ten largest clones hold approximately 40%. The ends were cut back, 3 bases at V and 5 bases at J, with 16 bases in the middle. There are 15 residues in the CDR3. Germline CDR1 and CDR2: SSHAT and FNYEAQ (reference sequence). V is TRBV7-7 and J is TRBJ2-5; a weak D match, TRBD1 (6 bases). The sample was CD4+ or CD8+ T cells sorted from blood, taken in a trial of the OX40 agonist ivuxolimab. The receptor was isolated from an adult with an advanced solid tumor such as melanoma, head and neck, liver or kidney cancer. The CDR3 region has the DNA TGTGCCAGCAGCTTTACCCAGGGTCAGGGGGAGACCCAGTACTTC. It specifies CASSFTQGQGETQYF. Drawing the rest from reference TRBV7-7 and TRBJ2-5, the complete variable domain is GAGVSQSPRYKVTKRGQDVTLRCDPISSHATLYWYQQALGQGPEFLTYFNYEAQPDKSGLPSDRFSAERPEGSISTLTIQRTEQRDSAMYRCASSFTQGQGETQYFGPGTRLLVL.